This T cell receptor (beta chain) was sequenced in a study of T cell changes during pregnancy in multiple sclerosis. V was trimmed by 4 bases and J by 3 bases, leaving 25 bases between them. The CDR3 is 17 amino acids. The germline CDR1 and CDR2 sequences are SQVTM and ANQGSEA. Generated by immunoSEQ multiplex PCR, the TCRdb table keeps only in-frame clones and is missing some. The data show tens of thousands of clones, with about nine tenths seen just once and roughly an eighth held by the top ten. The origin of this receptor is a female donor with multiple sclerosis, enrolled in a pregnancy study. Sequencing used CD8+ T cells from peripheral blood mononuclear cells, obtained in the first trimester of pregnancy. The chain combines TRBV29-1 with TRBJ2-7; TRBD1 is a possible D gene (7 bases). CDR3 residues: CSVGWAGGQKGGYEQYF. The CDR3 DNA reads as TGCAGCGTTGGGTGGGCAGGGGGGCAGAAGGGGGGCTACGAGCAGTACTTC.